The next 5 T cell receptor beta chains were all read from a single sample in a study of CD8+ T cells in alopecia areata. Following RNA extraction, reverse transcription yielded cDNA that acted as the sequencing template. The method was immunoSEQ multiplex PCR; TCRdb's version includes in-frame clones alone and lacks a portion of them. This sample has 120,000 to 150,000 clones; 65% to 90% occur once, and the top ten carry 20% to 30%. Described treatment: oral pan-JAK inhibitor, 5-10 mg twice daily. The sequences come from CD8+ T cells sorted from blood, collected at week 4, from a patient treated with tofacitinib. The origin of the receptors is a human donor with alopecia areata.

The chain couples TRBV27 to TRBJ2-7; 8 bases line up with TRBD2. Germline CDR1 MNHEY, CDR2 SMNVEV (reference sequence). V lost 5 bases and J lost 3; bases outside the gene matches: 3. This CDR3 has 13 amino acids. CDR3 residues: CASSRGGIYEQYF. The DNA for the CDR3 is TGTGCCAGCAGTCGGGGGGGCATCTACGAGCAGTACTTC.

This chain links TRBV29-1 with TRBJ2-7; 10 nucleotides align to TRBD2. Germline CDR1 reads SQVTM; CDR2 reads ANQGSEA. Trimming took 5 bases from V and 3 from J; bases not matched to a gene: 4. The CDR3 extends over 13 amino acids. The DNA for the CDR3 is TGCAGCGTTCTACTAGCGGGGTACTACGAGCAGTACTTC. Amino acid sequence: CSVLLAGYYEQYF.

This clone was seen only a few times. The V gene is TRBV7-2, the J gene TRBJ2-3; 9 bases align to TRBD2. V shed 3 bases and J 3 bases; nucleotides not matched to a gene: 7. The CDR3 is 16 residues long. Germline-derived CDR1 and CDR2 are SGHTA and FQGNSA. The CDR3 protein is CASSLVFSGGTDTQYF. The CDR3 DNA follows: TGTGCCAGCAGCTTGGTCTTTAGCGGGGGTACAGATACGCAGTATTTT.

The count of this clone is one. The chain carries TRBV7-9 and TRBJ1-2; the D is unclear. Germline CDR1 reads SEHNR; CDR2 reads FQNEAQ (reference sequence). V was shortened by 5 bases and J by 4 bases, with 14 bases between the two germline ends. The CDR3 totals 14 residues. In DNA, the CDR3 is TGTGCCAGCAGCCAGACGGGCGAGGCCTATGGCTACACCTTC. It codes for CASSQTGEAYGYTF. Full variable domain (outside the CDR3, taken from reference TRBV7-9 and TRBJ1-2): DTGVSQNPRHKITKRGQNVTFRCDPISEHNRLYWYRQTLGQGPEFLTYFQNEAQLEKSRLLSDRFSAERPKGSFSTLEIQRTEQGDSAMYLCASSQTGEAYGYTFGSGTRLTVV.

This chain uses TRBV27 with TRBJ1-1, with 9 bases aligning to TRBD1. This CDR3 has 14 amino acids. The germline V gene has CDR1 MNHEY and CDR2 SMNVEV (reference sequence). V shed 2 bases and J 3 bases; nucleotides not matched to a gene: 1. The CDR3 DNA reads TGTGCCAGCAGTTTAACAGGGGGCCACACTGAAGCTTTCTTT. Its translation is CASSLTGGHTEAFF.